This T cell receptor beta chain emerged from a study of T cells after yellow fever vaccination. Study results and limitations: A small share of clonotypes appeared in both CD4 and CD8 compartments.

Germline-derived CDR1 and CDR2 are SGHTA and FQGNSA. The CDR3 consists of 12 residues. V lost 5 bases, J lost 3 bases, and 6 bases lay in between. A single record per CDR3 protein comes from TCRdb applying MiXCR to the 5' RACE reads. Among about 630,000 distinct CDR3 sequences, 9% to 15% were seen once, and the ten largest hold 14% to 15%. This clonotype was counted ten times or more. What it recognizes is unknown. The sequence derives from a man aged 25-40 years who received the YFV17D yellow fever vaccine. This material consisted of PBMCs, taken on the day of the yellow fever booster vaccination. This chain connects TRBV7-2 to TRBJ2-3, with unresolved D. DNA for the CDR3: TGTGCCAGCAGCCGGAAGACAGATACGCAGTATTTT. Translated, it gives CASSRKTDTQYF.